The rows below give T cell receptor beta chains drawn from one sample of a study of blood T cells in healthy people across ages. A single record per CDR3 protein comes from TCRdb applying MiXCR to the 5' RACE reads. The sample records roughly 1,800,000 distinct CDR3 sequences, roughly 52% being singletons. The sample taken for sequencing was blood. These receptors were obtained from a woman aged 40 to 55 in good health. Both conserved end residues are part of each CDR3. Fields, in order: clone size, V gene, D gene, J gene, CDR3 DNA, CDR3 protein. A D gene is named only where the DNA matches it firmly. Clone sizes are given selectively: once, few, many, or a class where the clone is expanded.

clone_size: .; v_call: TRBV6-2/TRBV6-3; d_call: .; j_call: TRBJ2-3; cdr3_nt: TGTGCCAGCAGTTACTACGGGGGCGATCATCAAGATACGCAGTATTTT; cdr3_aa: CASSYYGGDHQDTQYF
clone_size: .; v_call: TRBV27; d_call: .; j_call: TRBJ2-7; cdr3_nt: TGTGCCAGCAGTTCCGGCTACAATGAGCAGTACTTC; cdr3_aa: CASSSGYNEQYF
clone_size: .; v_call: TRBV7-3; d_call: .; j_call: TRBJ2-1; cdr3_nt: TGTTCCAGCAGCCGACGAAGGGAACCCTACAATGAGCAGTTCTTC; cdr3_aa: CSSSRRREPYNEQFF
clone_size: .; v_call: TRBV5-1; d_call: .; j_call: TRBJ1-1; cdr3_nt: TGCGCCAGCAGCTTGGTAGGGGGGCCTGAAGCTTTCTTT; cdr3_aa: CASSLVGGPEAFF
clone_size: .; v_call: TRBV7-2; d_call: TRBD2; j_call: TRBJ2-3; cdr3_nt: TGTGCCAGCAGCACTAGCGGGTCTAGCACAGATACGCAGTATTTT; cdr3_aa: CASSTSGSSTDTQYF
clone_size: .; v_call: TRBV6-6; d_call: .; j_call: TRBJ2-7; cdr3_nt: TGTGCCAGCAAAACTACGAGCAGAAACATTCGCTACGAGCAGTACTTC; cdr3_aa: CASKTTSRNIRYEQYF
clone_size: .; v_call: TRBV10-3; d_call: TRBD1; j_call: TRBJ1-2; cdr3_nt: TGTGCCATCAGTGAGTCTGCTCTACCCGGGACAGGGTTTGGCTACACCTTC; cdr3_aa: CAISESALPGTGFGYTF
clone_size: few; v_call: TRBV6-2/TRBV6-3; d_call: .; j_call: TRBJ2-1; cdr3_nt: TGTGCCAGCAGTTACTTGGGCCATGAGCAGTTCTTC; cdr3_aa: CASSYLGHEQFF
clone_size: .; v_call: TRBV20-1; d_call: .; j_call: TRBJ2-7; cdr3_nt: TGCAGTGCGATGGGAGAAGGGAGAATATCCTACGAGCAGTACTTC; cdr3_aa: CSAMGEGRISYEQYF
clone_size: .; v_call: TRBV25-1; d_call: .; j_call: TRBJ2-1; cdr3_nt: TGTGCCAGCAGTGAAATGGAAAGAGGCGGGCAGTTCTTC; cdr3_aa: CASSEMERGGQFF
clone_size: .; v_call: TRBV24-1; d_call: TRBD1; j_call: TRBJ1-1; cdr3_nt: TGTGCCACCAGTGATGGACGGACAGGGGTGGTGAACACTGAAGCTTTCTTT; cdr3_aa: CATSDGRTGVVNTEAFF
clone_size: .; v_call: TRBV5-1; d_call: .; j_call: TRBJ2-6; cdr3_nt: TGCGCCAGCAGCTTGATCTTGAGTGGGGCCAACGTCCTGACTTTC; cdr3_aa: CASSLILSGANVLTF
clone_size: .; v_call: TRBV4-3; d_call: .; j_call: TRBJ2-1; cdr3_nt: TGCGCCAGCAGCCAAGTTGGACTCGGGAACAATGAGCAGTTCTTC; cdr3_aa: CASSQVGLGNNEQFF
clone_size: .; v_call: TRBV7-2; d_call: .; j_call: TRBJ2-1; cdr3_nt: TGTGCCAGCAGCTTACCTCCAAATGGTGAGCAGTTCTTC; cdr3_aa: CASSLPPNGEQFF
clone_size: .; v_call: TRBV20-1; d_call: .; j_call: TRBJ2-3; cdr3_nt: TGCAGTGCTGGGGCAGGCACTAGCACAGATACGCAGTATTTT; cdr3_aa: CSAGAGTSTDTQYF
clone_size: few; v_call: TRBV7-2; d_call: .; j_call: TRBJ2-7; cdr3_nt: TGTGCCAGCAGCTTAGCGTGGGGGAACGAGCAGTACTTC; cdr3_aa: CASSLAWGNEQYF
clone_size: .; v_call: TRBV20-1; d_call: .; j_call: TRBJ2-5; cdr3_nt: TGCAGTGCCCTGCGGGGCGGGCGCAATGAGCAGTACTTC; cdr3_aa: CSALRGGRNEQYF
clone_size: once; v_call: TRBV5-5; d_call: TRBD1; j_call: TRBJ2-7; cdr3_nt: TGTGCCAGCAGGAGAACAGGGGGCATAATCTACGAGCAGTACTTC; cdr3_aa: CASRRTGGIIYEQYF
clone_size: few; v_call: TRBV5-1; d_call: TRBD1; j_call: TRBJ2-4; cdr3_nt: TGCGCCAGCAGCTTGGGAGGGACAGGGTCTATTTACATTCAGTACTTC; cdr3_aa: CASSLGGTGSIYIQYF
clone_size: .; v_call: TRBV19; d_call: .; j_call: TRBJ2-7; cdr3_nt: TGTGCCAGTAGTGAGCTTAATAAGGACGAGCAGTACTTC; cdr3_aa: CASSELNKDEQYF
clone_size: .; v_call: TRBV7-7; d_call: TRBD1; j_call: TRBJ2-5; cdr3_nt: TGTGCTAGCAGTCCGGACAGGGGGTCACAAGAGACCCAGTACTTC; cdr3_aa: CASSPDRGSQETQYF
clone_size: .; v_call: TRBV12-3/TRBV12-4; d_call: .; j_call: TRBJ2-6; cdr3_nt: TGTGCCAGCAGCCGTGTTAGGGCTGGGGCCAACGTCCTGACTTTC; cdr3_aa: CASSRVRAGANVLTF
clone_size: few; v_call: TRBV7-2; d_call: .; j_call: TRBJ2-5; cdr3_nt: TGTGCCAGCAGCTTAACGAGGAGGGCACAAGAGACCCAGTACTTC; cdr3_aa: CASSLTRRAQETQYF
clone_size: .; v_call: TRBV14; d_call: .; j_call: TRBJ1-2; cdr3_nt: TGTGCCAGCAGCCAAGAATGGGATCGCTACACCTTC; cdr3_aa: CASSQEWDRYTF
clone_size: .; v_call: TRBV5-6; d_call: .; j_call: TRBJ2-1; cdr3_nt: TGTGCCAGCAGCTTGTGGGTGGGCTCTCGGACGGGTGAGCAGTTCTTC; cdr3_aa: CASSLWVGSRTGEQFF
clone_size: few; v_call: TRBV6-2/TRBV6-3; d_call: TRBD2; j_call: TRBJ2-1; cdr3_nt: TGTGCCAGCAGTTACATGGGGACTAGCGGGGGCTACAATGAGCAGTTCTTC; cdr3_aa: CASSYMGTSGGYNEQFF
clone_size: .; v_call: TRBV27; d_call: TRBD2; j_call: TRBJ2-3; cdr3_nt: TGTGCCAGCAGTCTCACTAGCGGCTTGGATACGCAGTATTTT; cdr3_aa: CASSLTSGLDTQYF
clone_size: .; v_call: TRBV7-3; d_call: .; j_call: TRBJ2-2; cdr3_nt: TGCGCCAGCAGCTTAACCCCACAGACCACCGGGGAGCTGTTTTTT; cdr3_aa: CASSLTPQTTGELFF
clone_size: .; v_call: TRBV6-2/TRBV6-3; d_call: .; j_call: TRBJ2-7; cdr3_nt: TGTGCCAGCAGTTACGAGATAGGCGACCCCTACGAGCAGTACTTC; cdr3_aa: CASSYEIGDPYEQYF
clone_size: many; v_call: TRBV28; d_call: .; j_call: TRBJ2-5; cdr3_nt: TGTGCCGTGCGCGGGTACCAAGAGACCCAGTACTTC; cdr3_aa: CAVRGYQETQYF
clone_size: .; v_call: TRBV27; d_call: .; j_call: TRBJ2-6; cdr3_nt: TGTGCCAGCAGGCCCCAGGGGGCCAACGTCCTGACTTTC; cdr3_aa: CASRPQGANVLTF
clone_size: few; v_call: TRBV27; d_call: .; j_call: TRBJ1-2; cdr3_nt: TGTGCCAGCAGTTTAGGGTCGGCCATGCCCTATGGCTACACCTTC; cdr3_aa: CASSLGSAMPYGYTF
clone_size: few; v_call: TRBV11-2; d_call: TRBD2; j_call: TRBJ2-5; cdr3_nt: TGTGCCAGCAGCATCGGACTAGCGGACCCCCAAGAGACCCAGTACTTC; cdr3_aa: CASSIGLADPQETQYF
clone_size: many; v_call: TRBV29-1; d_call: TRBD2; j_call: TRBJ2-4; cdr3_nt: TGCAGCGCTGTCCCACTAGGGACTAGCGGGGGAAACATTCAGTACTTC; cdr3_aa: CSAVPLGTSGGNIQYF
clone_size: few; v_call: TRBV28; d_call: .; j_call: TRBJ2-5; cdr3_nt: TGTGCCAGCAGCTTCACCAACCCAGAGACCCAGTACTTC; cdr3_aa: CASSFTNPETQYF
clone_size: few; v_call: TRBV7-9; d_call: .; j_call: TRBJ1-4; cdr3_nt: TGTGCCAGCAGCTTAGACGGTGGGATTGAAAAACTGTTTTTT; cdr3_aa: CASSLDGGIEKLFF
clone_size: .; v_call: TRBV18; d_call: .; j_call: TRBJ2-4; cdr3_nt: TGTGCCAGCTCATCTCTGGACGTGGCAGGCGAGCGGTACTTC; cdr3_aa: CASSSLDVAGERYF
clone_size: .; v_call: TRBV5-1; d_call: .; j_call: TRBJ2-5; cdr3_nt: TGCGCCAGCAGCGTGTACAGGGCAAATGAGCAGTACTTC; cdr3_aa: CASSVYRANEQYF
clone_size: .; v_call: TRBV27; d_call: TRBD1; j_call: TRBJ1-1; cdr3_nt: TGTGCCAGCAGTGGACAGGGTTGGGACACTGAAGCTTTCTTT; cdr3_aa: CASSGQGWDTEAFF
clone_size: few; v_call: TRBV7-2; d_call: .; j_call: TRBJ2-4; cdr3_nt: TGTGCCATCTCAGGGGGGGCCAAAAACATTCAGTACTTC; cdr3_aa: CAISGGAKNIQYF
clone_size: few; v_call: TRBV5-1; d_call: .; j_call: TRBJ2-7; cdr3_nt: TGCGCCACCCGGGACGGAAGCGAGCAGTACTTC; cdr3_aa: CATRDGSEQYF
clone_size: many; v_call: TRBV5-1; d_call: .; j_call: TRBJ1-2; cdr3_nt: TGCGCCAGCAGCTTGGATGGGGACTATGGCTACACCTTC; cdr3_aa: CASSLDGDYGYTF
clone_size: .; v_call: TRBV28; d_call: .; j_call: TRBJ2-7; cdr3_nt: TGTGCCAGCAGTTTGCCAGTATCCGGGTCTACCTACGAGCAGTACTTC; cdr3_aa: CASSLPVSGSTYEQYF
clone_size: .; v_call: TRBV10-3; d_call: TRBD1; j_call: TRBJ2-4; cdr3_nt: TGTGCCATCAGTGCACAGGGGGTCAATGAGCAGTACTTC; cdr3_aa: CAISAQGVNEQYF
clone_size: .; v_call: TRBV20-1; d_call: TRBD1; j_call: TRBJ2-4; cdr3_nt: TGCAGTGCAGGGGGCGGCCTGGGAGTTCTAGCCAAAAACATTCAGTACTTC; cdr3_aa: CSAGGGLGVLAKNIQYF
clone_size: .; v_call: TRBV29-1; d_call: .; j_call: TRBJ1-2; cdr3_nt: TGCAGCGTTGAAGAGGTCGGACGGGGCAACGGCTACACCTTC; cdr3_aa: CSVEEVGRGNGYTF
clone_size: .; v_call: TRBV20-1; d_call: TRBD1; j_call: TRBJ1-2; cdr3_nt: TGCAGTGCTAGAGGGACAGGGGCCGTGCGTGGGGGCTACACCTTC; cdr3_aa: CSARGTGAVRGGYTF
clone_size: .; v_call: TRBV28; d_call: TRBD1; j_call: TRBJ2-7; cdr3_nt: TGTGCCAGCACACACAGGGGGCTCTACAATGAGCAGTACTTC; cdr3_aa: CASTHRGLYNEQYF
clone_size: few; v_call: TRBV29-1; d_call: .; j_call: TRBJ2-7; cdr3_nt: TGCAGCGTTGACGCACCAGTCCGGCTTCTCTACGAGCAGTACTTC; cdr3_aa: CSVDAPVRLLYEQYF
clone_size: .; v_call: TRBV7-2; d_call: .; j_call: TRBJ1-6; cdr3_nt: TGTGCCTGCAGCTTATGGGGGGCCAGGAATTCACCCCTCCACTTT; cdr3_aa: CACSLWGARNSPLHF
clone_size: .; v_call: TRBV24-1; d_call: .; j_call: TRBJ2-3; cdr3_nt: TGTGCCTCCTCGGACCAACGATGGGATACGCAGTATTTT; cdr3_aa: CASSDQRWDTQYF
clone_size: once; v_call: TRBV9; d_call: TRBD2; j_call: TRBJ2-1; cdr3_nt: TGTGCCAGCAGCGTAGAGGTAGCGGGGTACAATGAGCAGTTCTTC; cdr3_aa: CASSVEVAGYNEQFF
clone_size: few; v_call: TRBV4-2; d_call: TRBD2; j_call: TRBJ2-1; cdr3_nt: TGTGCCAGCAGCCGAGCGGGGGGGCAGAGTGAGCAGTTCTTC; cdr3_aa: CASSRAGGQSEQFF
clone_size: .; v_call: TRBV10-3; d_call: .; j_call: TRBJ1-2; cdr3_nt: TGTGCCATCAACACCAACTATGGCTACACCTTC; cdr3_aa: CAINTNYGYTF
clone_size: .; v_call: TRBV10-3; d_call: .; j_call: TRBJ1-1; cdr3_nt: TGTGCCACCCAGGTTAACACTGAAGCTTTCTTT; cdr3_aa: CATQVNTEAFF
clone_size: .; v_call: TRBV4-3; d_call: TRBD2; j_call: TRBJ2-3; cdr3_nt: TGCGCCAGCAGCCAAGGTTTTAGCGGGGCATCCACAGATACGCAGTATTTT; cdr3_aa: CASSQGFSGASTDTQYF
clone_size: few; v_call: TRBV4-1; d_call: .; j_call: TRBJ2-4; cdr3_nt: TGCGCCAGCAGCCAAGATATTTGGGCCAAAAACATTCAGTACTTC; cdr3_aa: CASSQDIWAKNIQYF
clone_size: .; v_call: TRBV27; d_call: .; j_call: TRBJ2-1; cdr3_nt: TGTGCCAGCAGTCAAGGACCCTTCTCCTCGGTTGAGCAGTTCTTC; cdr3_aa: CASSQGPFSSVEQFF
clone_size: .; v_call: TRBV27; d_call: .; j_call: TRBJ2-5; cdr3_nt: TGTGCCAGCAGTTTATCACCTAGGGGCACCCAAGAGACCCAGTACTTC; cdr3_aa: CASSLSPRGTQETQYF
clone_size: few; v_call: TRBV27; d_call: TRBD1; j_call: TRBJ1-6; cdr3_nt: TGTGCCAGCAGTACTGGACAGGACTGGGGTTCACCCCTCCACTTT; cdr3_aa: CASSTGQDWGSPLHF